This T cell receptor beta chain was sequenced during a study of graft-versus-host responses after intestinal transplantation. In the study overall: Multivisceral, liver-intestinal, or isolated intestinal transplants were received by the recipients. Anti-thymocyte globulin induction, then tacrolimus and steroids for roughly 3 years, went to all recipients.

Study-wide results and limits: GvH clones were found in recipient marrow; some appeared first in ileum or blood.

The table came from immunoSEQ multiplex PCR; TCRdb's copy has only in-frame clones and leaves some out. The repertoire includes tens of thousands of clones, over 85% of them detected once, and 6.5% to 8% sits in the top ten. There are 14 residues in the CDR3. Trimming left V 3 bases short and J 2 bases short, with 10 bases between. The V gene's germline CDR1 is SGHRS and CDR2 YFSETQ. A word on this clone: No antigen is known for it.

The material sequenced was bone marrow, taken roughly 780 days after intestinal transplantation. The sequence was obtained from a human patient who received an intestinal transplant, so some T cells may come from the graft donor. The chain links TRBV5-1 to TRBJ2-3, with TRBD1 as a possible D gene (6 bases). CDR3 protein: CASSSDRPTDTQYF. The DNA of the CDR3 is TGCGCCAGCAGCTCTGACAGGCCCACAGATACGCAGTATTTT. Full variable domain (remainder filled in from reference TRBV5-1 and TRBJ2-3): KAGVTQTPRYLIKTRGQQVTLSCSPISGHRSVSWYQQTPGQGLQFLFEYFSETQRNKGNFPGRFSGRQFSNSRSEMNVSTLELGDSALYLCASSSDRPTDTQYFGPGTRLTVL.